Following are 10 T cell receptor beta chains from one sample sequenced in a study of blood T cell repertoires in COVID-19. The protocol was immunoSEQ multiplex PCR, while the TCRdb copy is restricted to in-frame clones and leaves out a portion. The sample lists some 390,000 clones, around nine tenths occurring once. Sequencing was done on a sample of peripheral blood. These receptors all stem from a woman aged 40 to 55 with COVID-19, enrolled during active disease.

The genes are TRBV20-1 and TRBJ2-5; a weak D match, TRBD1 (7 bases). There are 15 residues in the CDR3. Looked up from germline, CDR1 is DFQATT and CDR2 is SNEGSKA (reference sequence). V lost 3 bases and J 1 base, leaving 15 bases between the germline ends. In DNA, the CDR3 is TGCAGTGCTAGTTTCCAGGGGGGAAGCCAAGAGACCCAGTACTTC. It translates to CSASFQGGSQETQYF.

This clone has a single count. The CDR3 loop reads CASSLTPTPDTGELFF. The CDR3 DNA sequence: TGTGCCAGCAGCTTAACCCCGACACCCGATACCGGGGAGCTGTTTTTT. This rearrangement joins TRBV7-3 to TRBJ2-2, with no clear D. The germline V gene has CDR1 SGHTA and CDR2 FQGTGA. The CDR3 is 16 residues long. The germline V and J ends were trimmed by 0 bases and 5 bases, with 13 bases remaining between them.

The chain uses TRBV5-6 and TRBJ2-1; 9 positions agree with TRBD2. The CDR3 has 14 amino acids. In germline, CDR1 is SGHDT, CDR2 YYEEEE. Losses at the gene ends were 3 bases for V and 12 bases for J; bases not matched to a gene: 10. Here the CDR3 reads CASSSLTSGQLQFF. DNA for the CDR3: TGTGCCAGCAGCTCCTTGACTAGCGGTCAACTGCAGTTCTTC.

The chain joins TRBV28 to TRBJ2-7, with 8 nucleotides matching TRBD1. Germline V gene data show CDR1 as MDHEN and CDR2 as SYDVKM. CDR3 length: 14 amino acids. V shed 8 bases, J shed 4 bases, and the junction held 10 bases outside the gene matches. This CDR3 is CASVIRTGLYEQYF. The CDR3, as DNA: TGTGCCAGCGTCATTAGGACAGGGCTATACGAGCAGTACTTC.

The chain recombines TRBV5-6 with TRBJ1-5, with a weak D call TRBD1 (6 bases). Between the trimmed V and J ends, which lost 0 bases and 7 bases, there was a span of 17 bases. The CDR3 loop spans 16 amino acids. CDR1 and CDR2 (germline): SGHDT, YYEEEE. The chain's CDR3 is CASSLAGSGALQPQHF. In DNA form, the CDR3 reads TGTGCCAGCAGCTTGGCCGGGTCAGGGGCGTTACAGCCCCAGCATTTT.

The rearrangement uses TRBV28 and TRBJ1-1, with unresolved D. CDR1 is MDHEN and CDR2 is SYDVKM in the germline V gene. Trimming cost V 1 base and J 5 bases, with 14 bases left between them. This CDR3 has 15 residues. In nucleotides, the CDR3 is TGTGCCAGCAGTTTATTAAAATTGAGTCGAACTGAAGCTTTCTTT. Protein sequence: CASSLLKLSRTEAFF. The whole variable domain, remainder taken from reference TRBV28 and TRBJ1-1, is DVKVTQSSRYLVKRTGEKVFLECVQDMDHENMFWYRQDPGLGLRLIYFSYDVKMKEKGDIPEGYSVSREKKERFSLILESASTNQTSMYLCASSLLKLSRTEAFFGQGTRLTVV.

This clone was seen just once. The genes are TRBV19 and TRBJ1-1; unclear D gene. V lost 9 bases and J lost 1, with 12 bases in between. Per the germline V gene, CDR1 is LNHDA and CDR2 is SQIVND (reference sequence). The CDR3 contains 13 residues. The CDR3: CASLLGGNTEAFF. The CDR3 coding sequence is TGTGCCAGCCTGCTGGGAGGGAACACTGAAGCTTTCTTT.

A few counts support this clone. V gene TRBV9 combines with J gene TRBJ1-3, with 7 bases identical to TRBD1. Germline V gives CDR1 SGDLS, CDR2 YYNGEE. This CDR3 contains 16 residues. The ends lost 3 bases at V and 0 bases at J; junction bases unmatched: 6. The CDR3 spells CASSARGQISGNTIYF. The CDR3 nucleotides read TGTGCCAGCAGCGCTAGGGGACAGATCTCTGGAAACACCATATATTTT.

V gene TRBV7-3 combines with J gene TRBJ2-3; 7 bases map to TRBD1. The germline V gene encodes CDR1 SGHTA and CDR2 FQGTGA. The CDR3 length is 19 residues. V lost 3 bases, J lost 4 bases, and 19 bases stayed unmatched. CDR3 residues: CASSFLPGTEFKKADTQYF. The CDR3 coding sequence is TGTGCCAGCAGCTTCCTCCCCGGGACAGAATTTAAGAAGGCAGATACGCAGTATTTT.

The table lists this clone with a few counts. The rearrangement links TRBV7-8 to TRBJ1-1; a weak D match, TRBD1 (5 bases). In germline, CDR1 is SGHVS, CDR2 FQNEAQ. The CDR3 runs to 14 residues. Trimming removed 6 bases at V and 0 bases at J, with 11 bases between. CDR3 DNA sequence: TGTGCCAGCAGTCGACAGAAATTGAACACTGAAGCTTTCTTT. Its protein product is CASSRQKLNTEAFF.